What follows are 15 T cell receptor beta chains derived from one specimen sequenced in a study of shared clonotypes between healthy human individuals (TCRdb year 2020). CD8 naive samples consisted of CD45RO-negative cells that were positively selected for CCR7, yielding a CD45RA+CCR7+ population without TemRA cells. The protocol used for the library was the immunoSEQ multiplex PCR assay. TCRdb took this table from immuneACCESS and kept in-frame rearrangements with V and J called. Such tables lack part of the clones; where checked against another copy, unresolved V genes explain under half of the gap, and the rest is unexplained. The sample table lists 600,000 or so clones, nearly 98% of them with a count of one. The ten biggest clones cover 0.25% to 0.35% of the sample. Specimen: naive CD8+ T cells sorted from blood. This specimen's cell subset or site label, per the study, means: CD45RA+CCR7+. The source of these receptors is a man between 25 and 39 years old in good health.

This sequence joins TRBV5-1 and TRBJ2-2, with TRBD2 matching over 7 bases. Germline V gives CDR1 SGHRS, CDR2 YFSETQ. The CDR3 has 15 amino acids. The V gene end was trimmed by 4 bases and the J gene end by 3 bases; junction bases not matched to a gene: 6. Written as DNA, the CDR3 is TGCGCCAGCAGCCCGGGACTAATAGACACCGGGGAGCTGTTTTTT. Translation: CASSPGLIDTGELFF.

The chain uses TRBV6-5 and TRBJ1-1, with 8 bases lining up with TRBD1. After removal of 6 bases from V and 6 bases from J, the junction contained 6 bases not matched to a gene. CDR3 size: 13 residues. Germline assignment: CDR1 MNHEY and CDR2 SVGAGI. CDR3 sequence reads: CASRLTGGAEAFF. The CDR3 region has the DNA TGTGCCAGCAGGCTTACAGGGGGAGCTGAAGCTTTCTTT.

A single count supports this clone. This chain links TRBV25-1 with TRBJ2-7; the D gene is possibly TRBD2 (5 bases). The CDR3 extends over 12 amino acids. Trimming shortened V by 4 bases and J by 1 base, and 5 bases separated the two germline ends. Germline loops: CDR1 MGHDK, CDR2 SYGVNS. The CDR3 DNA reads as TGTGCCAGCAGTGCGGGATCCTACGAGCAGTACTTC. This translates into CASSAGSYEQYF.

This chain connects TRBV9 to TRBJ2-2, with 8 bases aligning to TRBD1. Germline V gene data show CDR1 as SGDLS and CDR2 as YYNGEE. V lost 0 bases, J lost 5 bases, and 18 bases stayed unmatched. The CDR3 totals 20 residues. CDR3 nucleotide sequence: TGTGCCAGCAGCGTAGGAGGCAGGGGGCTCTCCGGGGCGCGGACCGGGGAGCTGTTTTTT. This codes for CASSVGGRGLSGARTGELFF.

The chain joins TRBV9 to TRBJ2-3; a possible D gene is TRBD1 (6 bases). Germline values: CDR1 SGDLS, CDR2 YYNGEE. V was cut by 4 bases and J by 1 base, with 13 bases left in between. The length of the CDR3 is 15 residues. CDR3 DNA sequence: TGTGCCAGCAGCCCACACAGGGTAGGCACAGATACGCAGTATTTT. It yields the protein CASSPHRVGTDTQYF.

This rearrangement joins TRBV7-6 to TRBJ2-7, with 10 bases matching TRBD2. Germline V lookup: CDR1 SGHVS, CDR2 FNYEAQ. The trim removed 5 bases at V and 5 bases at J, leaving 9 bases unmatched. This CDR3 has 15 residues. The CDR3 DNA reads TGTGCCAGCAGCCCCCAGCGGGAGGGCCGCCACGAGCAGTACTTC. Protein sequence: CASSPQREGRHEQYF.

Of note for this clone: The identical CDR3 is also encoded by other nucleotide sequences in the sample. V is TRBV19 and J is TRBJ2-7, with no clear D. CDR1 and CDR2 from the germline V gene are LNHDA and SQIVND (reference sequence). The CDR3 contains 11 residues. Trimming left V 4 bases short and J 6 bases short, with 7 bases between. The CDR3 loop is CASSTGGEQYF. Here the CDR3 DNA reads TGTGCCAGTAGTACGGGCGGCGAGCAGTACTTC.

This rearrangement joins TRBV7-3 to TRBJ2-3; D not certain. Germline lookup yields CDR1 SGHTA and CDR2 FQGTGA. This CDR3 region has 13 residues. V was pared by 8 bases and J by 4 bases, with 13 bases between. The CDR3 sequence: CASGGSPADTQYF. CDR3 nucleotide sequence: TGTGCCAGCGGCGGATCACCCGCAGATACGCAGTATTTT.

The V gene is TRBV9, the J gene TRBJ1-2, with a possible D match to TRBD1 (6 bases). Trimming took off 3 bases at V and 8 bases at J, with 17 bases between the two ends. Per germline, CDR1 SGDLS and CDR2 YYNGEE. This CDR3 region has 14 residues. The chain's CDR3 is CASSDGGPAEGYTF. The CDR3 coding sequence is TGTGCCAGCAGCGATGGGGGGCCAGCTGAGGGCTACACCTTC.

This chain joins TRBV6-1 and TRBJ2-6, with D perhaps matching TRBD1 (5 bases). Germline CDR1 is MNHNS and CDR2 is SASEGT. This CDR3 contains 15 residues. V lost 6 bases and J lost 3, with 12 bases in between. The DNA for the CDR3 is TGTGCCAGCAGGAAAACCAGGGATGGGGCCAACGTCCTGACTTTC. Its protein is CASRKTRDGANVLTF.

V and J are TRBV7-9 and TRBJ2-3, with D uncertain. Trimming took off 5 bases at V and 1 base at J, with 10 bases between the two ends. This CDR3 is built from 14 residues. Germline V gene sequence: CDR1 SEHNR, CDR2 FQNEAQ (reference sequence). CDR3 residues: CASSPVDGTDTQYF. CDR3 bases: TGTGCCAGCAGCCCCGTTGACGGCACAGATACGCAGTATTTT.

The chain links TRBV19 to TRBJ2-1; TRBD2 matches 10 bases. Germline CDR1 is LNHDA and CDR2 is SQIVND (reference sequence). J gave up 6 bases and V 7 bases, and 12 bases lay outside the gene matches. The CDR3 spans 16 residues. The chain's CDR3 is CASTPLAGVWGNEQFF. In DNA form, the CDR3 reads TGTGCCAGTACCCCCCTAGCGGGAGTTTGGGGCAATGAGCAGTTCTTC.

The chain has TRBV27 and TRBJ2-7; 8 bases are a match to TRBD1. Germline CDR1 and CDR2: MNHEY and SMNVEV (reference sequence). The CDR3 runs 14 residues. V shed 5 bases, J shed 6 bases, and the junction held 9 bases outside the gene matches. CDR3 amino acids: CASSLWTGNSEQYF. In DNA, the CDR3 is TGTGCCAGCAGTCTATGGACAGGGAACTCCGAGCAGTACTTC.

This chain links TRBV20-1 with TRBJ1-2; D is undetermined. This CDR3 contains 11 residues. Germline V gene lookup returns CDR1 DFQATT and CDR2 SNEGSKA (reference sequence). Between the trimmed V and J ends, which lost 3 bases and 4 bases, there was a span of 6 bases. CDR3 bases: TGCAGTGCTAGGACTGGCTATGGCTACACCTTC. It encodes CSARTGYGYTF.

The sample holds one count of this clone. The DNA of the CDR3 is TGTGCCAGCAGCCCCAGTGTCCTAGCGGGGGGGAGGGAGCAGTACTTC. It translates to CASSPSVLAGGREQYF. The chain links TRBV5-4 to TRBJ2-7, with 12 positions matching TRBD2. CDR3 size: 16 residues. CDR1 is SGHNT, CDR2 YYREEE, per germline (reference sequence). V lost 4 bases to trimming and J lost 7 bases; unmatched junction nucleotides: 12. Based on the CDR3 plus reference TRBV5-4 and TRBJ2-7, the full variable domain is ETGVTQSPTHLIKTRGQQVTLRCSSQSGHNTVSWYQQALGQGPQFIFQYYREEENGRGNFPPRFSGLQFPNYSSELNVNALELDDSALYLCASSPSVLAGGREQYFGPGTRLTVT.